A selection of T cell receptor beta chains follows, all from one sample in a study of blood T cell repertoires in COVID-19. The assay was immunoSEQ multiplex PCR, and TCRdb's table has in-frame clones only and misses some. Found here are roughly 200,000 clones, more than 65% of them singletons; the top ten hold 4% to 5.5%. Sample: peripheral blood. The receptors stem from a man between 45 and 60 years old with active or convalescent COVID-19. CDR3s include the opening cysteine and the closing phenylalanine or tryptophan. The D gene is left open where the match is weak. Part of the rows lack a size; the others show once, few, many or a class for expanded clones.

clone_size | j_call | d_call | v_call | cdr3_nt | cdr3_aa
- | TRBJ1-5 | - | TRBV19 | TGTGCCAGTAGTATAGACCGGCACAGGGCAAGGGGTCAGCCCCAGCATTTT | CASSIDRHRARGQPQHF
few | TRBJ1-1 | - | TRBV11-2 | TGTGCCAGCAGCTTAGCGGAGGCATGGGAAGCTTTCTTT | CASSLAEAWEAFF
- | TRBJ2-2 | TRBD2 | TRBV6-5 | TGTGCCAGCAGTTACTCCGGCGGGGGGGGCACCGGGGAGCTGTTTTTT | CASSYSGGGGTGELFF
- | TRBJ2-6 | - | TRBV5-4 | TGTGCCAGCAGCTACGCACTATCTGGGGCCAACGTCCTGACTTTC | CASSYALSGANVLTF
- | TRBJ2-7 | - | TRBV19 | TGTGCCAGTAGTAACAGGGCCGCCTCCCACGAGCAGTACTTC | CASSNRAASHEQYF
- | TRBJ1-4 | TRBD1 | TRBV19 | TGTGCCACACGGGACAGGGGAACAACTAATGAAAAACTGTTTTTT | CATRDRGTTNEKLFF
- | TRBJ1-6 | - | TRBV10-1 | TGCGCCGGGCTGAGGGTGGGGAATTCACCCCTCCACTTT | CAGLRVGNSPLHF
- | TRBJ2-3 | TRBD1 | TRBV9 | TGTGCCAGCAGCTCTGGGACAGGGAAGGTGGGCGATACGCAGTATTTT | CASSSGTGKVGDTQYF
- | TRBJ2-1 | TRBD1 | TRBV20-1 | TGCAGTGCTAGTCCGGGACAGTCAAATGAGCAGTTCTTC | CSASPGQSNEQFF
once | TRBJ2-5 | TRBD2 | TRBV6-4 | TGTGCCAGCAGTGACTCAAGAGCGGGGGAGACCCAGTACTTC | CASSDSRAGETQYF
- | TRBJ1-1 | - | TRBV2 | TGTGCCAGCAGTGCTATGGACTCGGACACTGAAGCTTTCTTT | CASSAMDSDTEAFF
- | TRBJ2-2 | TRBD1 | TRBV5-4 | TGTGCCAGCAGCTTACAGGGGCCCGGGGAGCTGTTTTTT | CASSLQGPGELFF
- | TRBJ2-3 | TRBD1 | TRBV30 | TGTGCCTGGAGTGTGAGGGACAGGGGGAGAGATACGCAGTATTTT | CAWSVRDRGRDTQYF
- | TRBJ1-1 | - | TRBV9 | TGTGCCAGCAGCGTCGGGTCCCACACTGAAGCTTTCTTT | CASSVGSHTEAFF
once | TRBJ1-5 | TRBD1 | TRBV27 | TGTGCCAGCAGGACAGGGTATCAGCCCCAGCATTTT | CASRTGYQPQHF
few | TRBJ1-2 | TRBD1 | TRBV5-4 | TGTGCCAGCAGCTTCCGACGACCTACAGGGGGAGTGGGCTACACCTTC | CASSFRRPTGGVGYTF
- | TRBJ1-2 | TRBD1 | TRBV7-9 | TGTGCCAGCAGCACCGGGACAGGGCCCGGCTACACCTTC | CASSTGTGPGYTF
- | TRBJ1-2 | - | TRBV28 | TGTGCCAGCAGTTTATCAGGGGTCTATGGCTACACCTTC | CASSLSGVYGYTF
- | TRBJ1-4 | TRBD1 | TRBV10-2 | TGCGCCAGCTGTCCAGGGGGTGGAGAAAAACTGTTTTTT | CASCPGGGEKLFF
- | TRBJ1-1 | TRBD1 | TRBV5-1 | TGCGCCAGCAGCTTTCCGACAGGGAGAGGAGAAAACACTGAAGCTTTCTTT | CASSFPTGRGENTEAFF
once | TRBJ2-7 | TRBD1 | TRBV7-2 | TGTGCCAGCAGCTCAGACCGGGACAGACACTACGAGCAGTACTTC | CASSSDRDRHYEQYF
- | TRBJ2-1 | TRBD2 | TRBV6-5 | TGTGCCAGTAGCCTCGGGGGGAGGATCTACAATGAGCAGTTCTTC | CASSLGGRIYNEQFF
- | TRBJ1-2 | TRBD1 | TRBV30 | TGTGCCTGGAGTTTCGACAGGGCTGGAGGCTACACCTTC | CAWSFDRAGGYTF
- | TRBJ2-7 | - | TRBV19 | TGTGCCAGTAGTGCCCAAGGGGACATATTCTACGAGCAGTACTTC | CASSAQGDIFYEQYF
- | TRBJ2-1 | - | TRBV27 | TGTGCCAGCAGCCCCGGGGGTGAGCAGTTCTTC | CASSPGGEQFF
- | TRBJ1-6 | - | TRBV19 | TGTGCCAGTACCCCTACGAATTCACCCCTCCACTTT | CASTPTNSPLHF
- | TRBJ2-5 | TRBD1 | TRBV4-1 | TGCGCCAGCAGCCAAGTTACGGGACAGGGGGTCCAAGAGACCCAGTACTTC | CASSQVTGQGVQETQYF